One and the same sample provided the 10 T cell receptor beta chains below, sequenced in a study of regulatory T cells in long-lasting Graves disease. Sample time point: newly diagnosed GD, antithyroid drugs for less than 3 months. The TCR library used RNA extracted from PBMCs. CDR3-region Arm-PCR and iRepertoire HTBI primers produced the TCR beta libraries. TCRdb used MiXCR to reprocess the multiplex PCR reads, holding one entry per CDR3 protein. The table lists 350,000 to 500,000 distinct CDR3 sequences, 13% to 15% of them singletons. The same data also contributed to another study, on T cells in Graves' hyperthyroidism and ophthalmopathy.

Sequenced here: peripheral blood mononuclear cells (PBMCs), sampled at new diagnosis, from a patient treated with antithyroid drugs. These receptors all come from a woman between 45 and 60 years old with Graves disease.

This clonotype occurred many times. The CDR3 reads CASKGARTEAFF. The DNA for the CDR3 is TGTGCCAGCAAAGGGGCGAGGACTGAAGCTTTCTTT. This sequence joins TRBV28 and TRBJ1-1, with D tentatively TRBD1 (5 bases). Germline values: CDR1 MDHEN, CDR2 SYDVKM. Between the trimmed V and J ends, which lost 7 bases and 5 bases, there was a span of 11 bases. The CDR3 spans 12 residues.

CDR3 in amino acids: CASRTSGLGEQYF. The DNA of the CDR3 is TGTGCCAGCAGAACTAGCGGCTTAGGCGAGCAGTACTTC. The chain carries TRBV2 and TRBJ2-7; TRBD2 aligns across 8 bases. Germline trimming cut 6 bases from V and 6 bases from J; bases unmatched to any gene: 7. This CDR3 contains 13 residues. CDR1 and CDR2 (germline): SNHLY, FYNNEI.

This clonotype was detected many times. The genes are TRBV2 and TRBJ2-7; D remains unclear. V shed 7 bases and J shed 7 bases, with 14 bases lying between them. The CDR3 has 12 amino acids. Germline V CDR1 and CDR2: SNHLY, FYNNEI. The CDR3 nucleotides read TGTGCCAGCAAACTAATCCTGGGGGAGCAGTACTTC. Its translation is CASKLILGEQYF.

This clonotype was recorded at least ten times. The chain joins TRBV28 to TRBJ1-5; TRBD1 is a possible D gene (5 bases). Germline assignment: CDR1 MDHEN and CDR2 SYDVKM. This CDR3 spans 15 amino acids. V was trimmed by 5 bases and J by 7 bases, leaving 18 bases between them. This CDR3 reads CASSPRSGVQQPQHF. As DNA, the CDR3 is TGTGCCAGCAGTCCACGCTCGGGGGTACAGCAGCCCCAGCATTTT. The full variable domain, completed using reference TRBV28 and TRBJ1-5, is DVKVTQSSRYLVKRTGEKVFLECVQDMDHENMFWYRQDPGLGLRLIYFSYDVKMKEKGDIPEGYSVSREKKERFSLILESASTNQTSMYLCASSPRSGVQQPQHFGDGTRLSIL.

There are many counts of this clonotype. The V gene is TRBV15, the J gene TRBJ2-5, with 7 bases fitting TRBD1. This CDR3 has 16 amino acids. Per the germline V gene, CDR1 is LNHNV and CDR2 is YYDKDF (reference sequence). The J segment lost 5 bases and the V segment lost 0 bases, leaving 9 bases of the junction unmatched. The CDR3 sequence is CATSRERQGPHETQYF. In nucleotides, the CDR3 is TGTGCCACCAGCAGAGAGCGACAGGGTCCTCATGAGACCCAGTACTTC.

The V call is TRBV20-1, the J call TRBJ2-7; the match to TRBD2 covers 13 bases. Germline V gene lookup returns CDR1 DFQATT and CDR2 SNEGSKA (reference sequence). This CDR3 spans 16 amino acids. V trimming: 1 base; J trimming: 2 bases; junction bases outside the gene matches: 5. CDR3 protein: CSARGTSGRIAYEQYF. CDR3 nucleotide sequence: TGCAGTGCTAGAGGGACTAGCGGGAGAATAGCCTACGAGCAGTACTTC.

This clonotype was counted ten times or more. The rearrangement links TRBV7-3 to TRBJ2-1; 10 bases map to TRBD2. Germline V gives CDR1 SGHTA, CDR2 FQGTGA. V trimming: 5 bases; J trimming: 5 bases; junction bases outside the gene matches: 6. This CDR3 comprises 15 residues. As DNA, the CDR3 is TGTGCCAGCAGCCCCTGGACTAGCGGCCACAATGAGCAGTTCTTC. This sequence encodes CASSPWTSGHNEQFF.

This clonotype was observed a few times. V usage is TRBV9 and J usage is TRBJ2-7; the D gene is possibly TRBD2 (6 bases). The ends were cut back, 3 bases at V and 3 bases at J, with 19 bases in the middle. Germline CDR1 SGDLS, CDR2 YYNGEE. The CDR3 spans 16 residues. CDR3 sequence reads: CASSAGVSSEDYEQYF. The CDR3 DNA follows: TGTGCCAGCAGCGCCGGCGTGTCTAGCGAGGACTACGAGCAGTACTTC.

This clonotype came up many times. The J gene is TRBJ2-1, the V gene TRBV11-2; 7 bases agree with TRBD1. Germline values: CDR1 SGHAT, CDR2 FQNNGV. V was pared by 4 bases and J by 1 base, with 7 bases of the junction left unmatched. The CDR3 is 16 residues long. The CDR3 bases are TGTGCCAGCAGCTCGAGACCGACAGGGTCCTACAATGAGCAGTTCTTC. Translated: CASSSRPTGSYNEQFF.

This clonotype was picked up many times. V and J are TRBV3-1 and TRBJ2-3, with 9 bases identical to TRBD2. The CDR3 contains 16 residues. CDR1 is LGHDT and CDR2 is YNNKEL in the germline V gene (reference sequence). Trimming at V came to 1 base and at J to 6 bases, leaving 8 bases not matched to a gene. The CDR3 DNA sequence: TGTGCCAGCAGCCAAGCCCGACTAGCGGAGGCGGATACGCAGTATTTT. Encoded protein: CASSQARLAEADTQYF.